Described below is a single T cell receptor beta chain sequence and its context. TCRdb's copy holds only in-frame clones and misses some; the assay was immunoSEQ multiplex PCR. The sample has more than 400,000 clones; 92% are singletons. The data derive from a study of Ad26.COV2.S vaccination and SARS-CoV-2 variants. Treatment described: around 19 received Ad26.COV2.S at low or high dose, single or two shots; several received placebo; per-sample allocation not given. On day 63 after the first injection, vaccine and placebo recipients gave samples. The CDR3 length is 12 residues. V was clipped by 5 bases and J by 9 bases, with 14 bases between them. The germline V gene has CDR1 SGHTA and CDR2 FQGNSA.

V gene TRBV7-2 combines with J gene TRBJ2-7; D is ambiguous. This sequence originates from a person between 18 and 59 years old who received the Ad26.COV2.S COVID-19 vaccine or a placebo. Sample: peripheral blood, taken in a trial of Ad26.COV2.S vaccine versus placebo. For the CDR3, the DNA is TGTGCCAGCAGCCCTGGTAGGACCGGGCAGTACTTC. It specifies CASSPGRTGQYF.